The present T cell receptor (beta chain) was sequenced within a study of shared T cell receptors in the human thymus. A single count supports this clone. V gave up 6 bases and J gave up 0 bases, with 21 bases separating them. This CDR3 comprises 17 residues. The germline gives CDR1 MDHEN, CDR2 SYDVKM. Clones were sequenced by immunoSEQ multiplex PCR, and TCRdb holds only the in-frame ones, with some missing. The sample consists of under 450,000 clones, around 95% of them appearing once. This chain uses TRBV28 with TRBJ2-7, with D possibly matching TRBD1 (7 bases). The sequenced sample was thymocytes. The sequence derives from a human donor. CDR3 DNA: TGTGCCAGCAGCCTCGACAGGGAGGAAAAGGACTCCTACGAGCAGTACTTC. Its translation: CASSLDREEKDSYEQYF. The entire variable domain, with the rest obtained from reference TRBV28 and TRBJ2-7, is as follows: DVKVTQSSRYLVKRTGEKVFLECVQDMDHENMFWYRQDPGLGLRLIYFSYDVKMKEKGDIPEGYSVSREKKERFSLILESASTNQTSMYLCASSLDREEKDSYEQYFGPGTRLTVT.